These 6 T cell receptor beta chains originate from one sample sequenced in a study of cytomegalovirus exposure and HLA in healthy donors. Sequenced by immunoSEQ multiplex PCR; TCRdb stores in-frame clones only, minus some. The sample has 250,000 to 400,000 clones, nearly 90% seen once; the top ten hold around 0.96%. Material: PBMCs. Receptors originate from a man aged 25 to 40 in good health and CMV-seronegative.

The rearrangement links TRBV5-1 to TRBJ2-5; 11 positions agree with TRBD1. The J call may be in error: the DNA end matches TRBJ2-7 better. CDR1 is SGHRS and CDR2 is YFSETQ in the germline V gene. The CDR3 totals 17 residues. The CDR3 DNA reads TGCGCCAGCAGCTTGTTCGGGACAGGGGGTATCTCCTACGAGCAGTACTTC. It is translated as CASSLFGTGGISYEQYF.

This clone occurred a few times. The chain couples TRBV4-1 to TRBJ1-6; D uncertain. The V gene's germline CDR1 is MGHRA and CDR2 YSYEKL. The CDR3 contains 19 residues. The V end was cut by 0 bases, the J end by 6 bases, with 21 bases between. CDR3 coding DNA: TGCGCCAGCAGCCAAGATCGGTCGGGGAAGGGTCTCTCTAATTCACCCCTCCACTTT. As protein: CASSQDRSGKGLSNSPLHF.

V gene TRBV4-3 combines with J gene TRBJ1-6; perhaps TRBD1 as D (5 bases). Between the trimmed V and J ends, which lost 0 bases and 11 bases, there was a span of 20 bases. The CDR3 is 17 residues long. Looked up from germline, CDR1 is LGHNA and CDR2 is YSLEER. The chain's CDR3 is CASSQDLLRQSDTPLHF. The CDR3 DNA reads TGCGCCAGCAGCCAAGATCTTCTCAGACAGTCGGATACACCCCTCCACTTT.

The chain employs TRBV4-2 and TRBJ2-2, with D hard to call. Trimming shortened V by 4 bases and J by 4 bases, and 16 bases separated the two germline ends. This CDR3 contains 16 residues. In germline, CDR1 is LGHNA, CDR2 YNFKEQ. The CDR3 DNA reads TGTGCCAGCAGCCCCTGGCAGGAATCGAGCACCGGGGAGCTGTTTTTT. Protein sequence: CASSPWQESSTGELFF.

The V call is TRBV5-1, the J call TRBJ2-5; 8 bases fit TRBD1. Per the germline V gene, CDR1 is SGHRS and CDR2 is YFSETQ. J was trimmed by 7 bases and V by 4 bases; bases with no gene match: 9. The length of the CDR3 is 14 residues. CDR3 DNA: TGCGCCAGCAGCCCAATACAGGGGGGAGCGACCCAGTACTTC. It codes for CASSPIQGGATQYF.

The chain has TRBV9 and TRBJ2-7, with 9 bases aligning to TRBD1. V trimming: 2 bases; J trimming: 6 bases; junction bases outside the gene matches: 12. Germline values: CDR1 SGDLS, CDR2 YYNGEE. This CDR3 has 16 amino acids. CDR3: CASSVFTGQGTGEQYF. The DNA of the CDR3 is TGTGCCAGCAGCGTTTTTACGGGACAGGGAACAGGCGAGCAGTACTTC. Full variable domain (outside the CDR3, taken from reference TRBV9 and TRBJ2-7): DSGVTQTPKHLITATGQRVTLRCSPRSGDLSVYWYQQSLDQGLQFLIQYYNGEERAKGNILERFSAQQFPDLHSELNLSSLELGDSALYFCASSVFTGQGTGEQYFGPGTRLTVT.